This T cell receptor (beta chain) derives from a study of molecular identifiers for immune sequencing clone quantification. Note on this clonotype: A much larger clonotype is one base distant, so this may be a read error.

Previously described methods with listed TCR primers produced the bulk TCR libraries. TCRdb processed the PCR reads anew with MiXCR; each CDR3 protein has one entry. The data contain some 650,000 distinct CDR3 sequences, about 20% of them singletons. Between about 19,000 and 1,000,000 sorted cells, with 10%, 30% or 50% RNA, yielded naive CD8 libraries. The germline gives CDR1 LNHDA, CDR2 SQIVND (reference sequence). The CDR3 contains 14 residues. The sequenced material came from naive CD8+ T cells from blood, with Jurkat cell RNA spiked in. Described subset: FACS-sorted CD8+CD4-CCR7+CD45RA+ naive T cells. The chain recombines TRBV19 with TRBJ2-6; possibly TRBD1 for D (5 bases). The TCR sequence derives from a human donor in good health. Some libraries in this study had Jurkat cell RNA spiked in. This chain's CDR3 is CASMGISGANVPTF. CDR3 coding DNA: TGTGCCAGTATGGGGATCTCTGGGGCCAACGTCCCGACTTTC. Variable domain in full (rest from reference TRBV19 and TRBJ2-6): DGGITQSPKYLFRKEGQNVTLSCEQNLNHDAMYWYRQDPGQGLRLIYYSQIVNDFQKGDIAEGYSVSREKKESFPLTVTSAQKNPTAFYLCASMGISGANVPTFGAGSRLTVL.